This TCR beta chain was found in a study of cytomegalovirus exposure and HLA in healthy donors. Study-level points and caveats: In terms of immune exposure information, only CMV serostatus was available. The HLA-A and HLA-B alleles of most subjects were reportedly predicted accurately from TCR beta sequences.

Only one count was recorded for this clone. No antigen is known for it. The PCR ran on 60 Vbeta and 13 Jbeta primers. Sequencing was performed with immunoSEQ multiplex PCR; in TCRdb, only in-frame clones are kept and a portion is missing. The sample includes around 150,000 clones, approximately 60% of them seen just once. The V gene end was trimmed by 5 bases and the J gene end by 4 bases; junction bases not matched to a gene: 4. The germline gives CDR1 KGHSH, CDR2 LQKENI. The length of the CDR3 is 14 residues. The TCR originated in a woman aged 55-69 years in good health and CMV-seropositive. The chain has TRBV18 and TRBJ2-2; 7 nucleotides match TRBD1. Sequenced: PBMCs. The CDR3 protein is CASSFDRVTGELFF. CDR3 sequence (DNA): TGTGCCAGCTCATTTGACAGGGTCACCGGGGAGCTGTTTTTT.